This is a list of T cell receptor beta chains from one sample in a study of shared clonotypes between healthy human individuals. Sequencing used immunoSEQ multiplex PCR; TCRdb keeps in-frame clones, though not all of them. There are about 470,000 clones in the sample; about 76% occur only once, and about 13% lies in the top ten. The specimen sequenced was PBMCs. Receptors were obtained from a woman aged 40 to 50 in good health. Some clones in this sample may be carry-over from other donors' samples. Both conserved end residues are part of each CDR3. D genes are given only for firm matches. For some rows the clone size is stated as once, few or many, or as a class when expanded; others skip it.

V,D,size,J,DNA,CDR3
TRBV11-3,TRBD2,.,TRBJ2-7,TGTGCCAGCAGCTCTAGCGGAGGATCCTACGAGCAGTACTTC,CASSSSGGSYEQYF
TRBV7-8,TRBD1,.,TRBJ1-2,TGTGCCAGCAGCTCATACAGGGGGCCCAACTATGGCTACACCTTC,CASSSYRGPNYGYTF
TRBV2,.,.,TRBJ2-3,TGTGCCAGCCCCACCGGAGGGCGGGACACAGATACGCAGTATTTT,CASPTGGRDTDTQYF
TRBV19,.,.,TRBJ1-5,TGTGCCACCACAAATACAGGGCTACAGCCCCAGCATTTT,CATTNTGLQPQHF
TRBV7-7,TRBD1,.,TRBJ2-7,TGTGCTAGCAGACTACAGGGGCCTCCTTACGAGCAGTACTTC,CASRLQGPPYEQYF
TRBV5-1,TRBD2,.,TRBJ2-1,TGCGCCAGCAGCTTGGTTTCTAGCGGGAGGCGTGGGAATGAGCAGTTCTTC,CASSLVSSGRRGNEQFF
TRBV28,TRBD1,.,TRBJ2-7,TGTGCCAGCAGACCGCCGGGACAGGGTGCCTACGAGCAGTACTTC,CASRPPGQGAYEQYF
TRBV5-1,.,.,TRBJ2-7,TGCGCCAGCAGCTCCCGGGGGACACCCGCCTACGAGCAGTACTTC,CASSSRGTPAYEQYF
TRBV27,.,.,TRBJ2-2,TGTGCCAGCAGTTTTTCCCAAAACACCGGGGAGCTGTTTTTT,CASSFSQNTGELFF
TRBV7-2,.,once,TRBJ2-2,TGTGCCAGCAGCCCCCCCTCGAACACCGGGGAGCTGTTTTTT,CASSPPSNTGELFF
TRBV28,TRBD1,.,TRBJ1-2,TGTGCCAGCAGTTTAGACAGGGGGCTTGGCTACACCTTC,CASSLDRGLGYTF
TRBV18,.,.,TRBJ1-6,TGTGCCAGCTCACCAGAGTTTAAGGATTCACCCCTCCACTTT,CASSPEFKDSPLHF
TRBV4-3,.,.,TRBJ2-3,TGCGCCAGCAGCCGGGGATTCACAAGCACAGATACGCAGTATTTT,CASSRGFTSTDTQYF
TRBV7-8,.,.,TRBJ2-3,TGTGCCAGCAGTTCCCAGCGGTCAGGACTAGATACGCAGTATTTT,CASSSQRSGLDTQYF
TRBV5-1,.,.,TRBJ2-3,TGCGCCAGCAGCTTGTCCCTGAGTAGCTACACAGATACGCAGTATTTT,CASSLSLSSYTDTQYF
TRBV2,.,.,TRBJ2-5,TGTGCCAGCAGTGAGGCCCTAGCTGAAGAGACCCAGTACTTC,CASSEALAEETQYF
TRBV7-8,.,.,TRBJ2-7,TGTGCCAGCAGCTTCGTTGGAGGGGCCGGGGGCGAGCAGTACTTC,CASSFVGGAGGEQYF
TRBV7-9,TRBD2,.,TRBJ2-7,TGTGCCAGCAGCACCTATCCTAGCGGGATGACCTACGAGCAGTACTTC,CASSTYPSGMTYEQYF
TRBV7-3,.,.,TRBJ2-7,TGTGCCAGCAGCCCGGCCGGAGGGGGAGGCGAGCAGTACTTC,CASSPAGGGGEQYF
TRBV2,.,.,TRBJ2-7,TGTGCCAGCAGTGTAGGACAGCCGGCCTACGAGCAGTACTTC,CASSVGQPAYEQYF
TRBV11-3,TRBD2,.,TRBJ2-3,TGTGCCAGCAGCTCACGGACTAGCGGGTACACAGATACGCAGTATTTT,CASSSRTSGYTDTQYF
TRBV6-5,.,.,TRBJ2-2,TGTGCCAGCAGTTACGTTTGGGGCAGCGGGGAGCTGTTTTTT,CASSYVWGSGELFF
TRBV10-3,.,few,TRBJ1-4,TGTGCCATCAGTGAGTCCGCCCGGGGTGCTAATGAAAAACTGTTTTTT,CAISESARGANEKLFF
TRBV7-2,.,few,TRBJ1-1,TGTGCCACCAACCCAAGAGGGGCAGGGAACACTGAAGCTTTCTTT,CATNPRGAGNTEAFF
TRBV11-3,.,.,TRBJ2-3,TGTGCCAGCAGCTCGGCCTCAGGCGCAGATACGCAGTATTTT,CASSSASGADTQYF
TRBV27,.,.,TRBJ2-3,TGTGCCAGCAAAATAAAGCCGGGACCCCATACGCAGTATTTT,CASKIKPGPHTQYF
TRBV28,.,.,TRBJ2-5,TGTGCCAGCAGTTTATCGGCCAGTGAGACCCAGTACTTC,CASSLSASETQYF
TRBV11-2,.,.,TRBJ2-7,TGTGCCAGCAGCTTGGCAGGGCCCCGATCTTACGAGCAGTACTTC,CASSLAGPRSYEQYF
TRBV15,.,.,TRBJ2-3,TGTGCCGCCGAGGACCCTACGGAGGGGCGTACGCAGTATTTT,CAAEDPTEGRTQYF
TRBV11-2,TRBD2,.,TRBJ2-7,TGTGCCAGCAGCTTAGCACTAGCGGGAGGCACCTACGAGCAGTACTTC,CASSLALAGGTYEQYF
TRBV5-4,.,once,TRBJ2-7,TGTGCCAGCAGCTTTGACAGCTCCTACGAGCAGTACTTC,CASSFDSSYEQYF
TRBV27,.,.,TRBJ2-4,TGTGCCAGCAGTTTATCGGGGCAGGGTAGCATTCAGTACTTC,CASSLSGQGSIQYF
TRBV20-1,.,once,TRBJ1-2,TGCAGTGCTAGAGCAGTTGGCTACACCTTC,CSARAVGYTF
TRBV29-1,.,.,TRBJ2-7,TGCAGCGTTGGTGAGTCCACCTGGCACGAGCAGTACTTC,CSVGESTWHEQYF
TRBV6-4,TRBD1,few,TRBJ1-2,TGTGCCAGTTATCCCGACAGGGCAATAAATCGCTACACCTTC,CASYPDRAINRYTF
TRBV30,TRBD1,.,TRBJ2-1,TGTGCCTGGTATACCGGGACAGGGGAACTCTACAATGAGCAGTTCTTC,CAWYTGTGELYNEQFF